The 12 T cell receptor beta chains reported below all come from one sample, sequenced in a study of T cell responses to AZD1222 COVID-19 vaccine. Data came from immunoSEQ multiplex PCR; TCRdb stores just in-frame clones and leaves some out. The data show 150,000 or so clones, with over 90% seen just once and just over 5% held by the top ten. Sample: peripheral blood, taken on day 0 of AZD1222 vaccination. These receptors all come from an adult in good health.

This clone was seen more than once but under ten times. This chain connects TRBV2 to TRBJ2-7; D might be TRBD2 (7 bases). V dropped 6 bases and J dropped 5 bases, with 26 bases sitting between them. The CDR3 runs 17 residues. CDR1 is SNHLY, CDR2 FYNNEI, per germline. CDR3 DNA sequence: TGTGCCAGCAGGAAGGGGGGGGCAGAGTCTAGAATCGACGAGCAGTACTTC. It translates to CASRKGGAESRIDEQYF. The complete variable domain, with remaining parts taken from reference TRBV2 and TRBJ2-7, reads EPEVTQTPSHQVTQMGQEVILRCVPISNHLYFYWYRQILGQKVEFLVSFYNNEISEKSEIFDDQFSVERPDGSNFTLKIRSTKLEDSAMYFCASRKGGAESRIDEQYFGPGTRLTVT.

The chain is built from TRBV5-6 and TRBJ2-5; D may match TRBD1 or TRBD2 (5 bases each). This CDR3 has 16 residues. Trimming pared 0 bases from V and 4 bases from J, leaving 16 bases between. Germline CDR1 reads SGHDT; CDR2 reads YYEEEE. CDR3 nucleotide sequence: TGTGCCAGCAGCTTGGCGGGGCAGGGTGTAAGAGAGACCCAGTACTTC. Its protein is CASSLAGQGVRETQYF.

The gene calls are TRBV4-1 and TRBJ2-4, with D possibly TRBD1 on 6 matching bases. With 2 bases removed from V and 6 bases from J, the gap between germline ends came to 11 bases. The germline gives CDR1 MGHRA, CDR2 YSYEKL. This CDR3 has 14 residues. CDR3 protein: CASSQPLQGNIQYF. The CDR3 nucleotides read TGCGCCAGCAGCCAACCCTTACAGGGAAACATTCAGTACTTC.

V gene TRBV19 combines with J gene TRBJ1-2, with D hard to call. The CDR3 totals 13 residues. Germline-derived CDR1 and CDR2 are LNHDA and SQIVND (reference sequence). V was trimmed by 6 bases and J by 8 bases, leaving 16 bases between them. CDR3 protein: CASSLKVQSGYTF. Here the CDR3 DNA reads TGTGCCAGTAGCTTGAAAGTCCAGTCCGGCTACACCTTC.

This chain joins TRBV6-5 and TRBJ1-2, with 10 bases identical to TRBD1. V trimming: 5 bases; J trimming: 8 bases; junction bases outside the gene matches: 11. This CDR3 is 15 amino acids long. Germline V gene data show CDR1 as MNHEY and CDR2 as SVGAGI. The CDR3 here is CASSPRTGGSWGYTF. The CDR3 coding sequence is TGTGCCAGCAGTCCGCGGACAGGGGGATCATGGGGCTACACCTTC.

The V call is TRBV19, the J call TRBJ1-2; D perhaps matches TRBD1 (6 bases). The germline V gene encodes CDR1 LNHDA and CDR2 SQIVND (reference sequence). The CDR3 has 13 residues. Deletions cut 7 bases from V and 7 bases from J, with 16 bases between. Here the CDR3 reads CASTEWGGSGYTF. The CDR3 region has the DNA TGTGCCAGTACCGAGTGGGGGGGCTCTGGCTACACCTTC.

The gene calls are TRBV6-4 and TRBJ2-7; 7 bases are shared with TRBD1. Trimming removed 8 bases from V and 1 base from J; junction bases left unmatched: 8. The germline CDR1 and CDR2 sequences are MRHNA and SNTAGT. The CDR3 runs 14 residues. CDR3 sequence: CASGGRTGSYEQYF. CDR3 nucleotide sequence: TGTGCCAGCGGGGGCCGGACAGGTTCCTACGAGCAGTACTTC.

The chain carries TRBV19 and TRBJ1-5; 8 bases agree with TRBD1. Germline V gene sequence: CDR1 LNHDA, CDR2 SQIVND (reference sequence). V was clipped by 7 bases and J by 5 bases; unmatched bases: 7. The CDR3 has 14 amino acids. CDR3 DNA: TGTGCCAGTACGGACAGGGAGAATTATCAGCCCCAGCATTTT. It codes for CASTDRENYQPQHF.

CDR3 in amino acids: CAIRLAGSYNEQFF. The CDR3 region has the DNA TGTGCCATCAGACTAGCGGGATCCTACAATGAGCAGTTCTTC. The J gene is TRBJ2-1, the V gene TRBV10-3, with 10 bases lining up with TRBD2. The V and J ends lost 6 bases and 1 base, in that order; junction bases with no gene match: 0. The CDR3 consists of 14 residues. The germline V gene has CDR1 ENHRY and CDR2 SYGVKD.

The chain has TRBV6-5 and TRBJ1-6; 8 positions agree with TRBD1. Per the germline V gene, CDR1 is MNHEY and CDR2 is SVGAGI. The V and J ends lost 6 bases and 7 bases, in that order; junction bases with no gene match: 8. The CDR3 spans 15 residues. The CDR3 nucleotides are TGTGCCAGCAGCAATAGAGGACAGGGAAATTCACCCCTCCACTTT. It encodes CASSNRGQGNSPLHF.

The chain is built from TRBV30 and TRBJ2-6, with TRBD2 matching 12 bases. The CDR3 consists of 16 residues. V dropped 3 bases and J dropped 2; count of bases not matched to a gene: 2. Per the germline V gene, CDR1 is GTSNPN and CDR2 is SVGIG (reference sequence). The CDR3 sequence is CAWSRLAGAGANVLTF. The CDR3 DNA reads as TGTGCCTGGAGCCGACTAGCGGGAGCTGGGGCCAACGTCCTGACTTTC.

The rearrangement links TRBV19 to TRBJ1-5; D ambiguous. There are 14 residues in the CDR3. Germline V gene sequence: CDR1 LNHDA, CDR2 SQIVND (reference sequence). The germline V and J ends were trimmed by 6 bases and 6 bases, with 15 bases remaining between them. The chain's CDR3 is CASSETMGPQPQHF. The CDR3 region has the DNA TGTGCCAGTAGCGAGACCATGGGCCCTCAGCCCCAGCATTTT.